This T cell receptor (beta chain) was retrieved from a study of shared clonotypes between healthy human individuals. Looking at the study overall: Donors, aged 18 to 49, were a couple of women and three men.

In the naive CD8 group, cells lacked CD45RO and were positively selected for CCR7, so terminally differentiated effector memory CD45RA+ cells were left out. This CDR3 has 14 amino acids. The germline CDR1 and CDR2 sequences are MDHEN and SYDVKM. Trimming removed 5 bases from V and 2 bases from J, with 13 bases in between. TCRdb's table, derived via immunoSEQ multiplex PCR, lists solely in-frame clones and lacks some. The sample carries roughly 590,000 clones, about 95% recorded once. Material for sequencing was naive CD8+ T cells sorted from blood. The V call is TRBV28, the J call TRBJ2-7, with D possibly being TRBD1 (6 bases). The clonotype was recovered from a woman between 25 and 40 years old in good health. DNA of the CDR3: TGTGCCAGCAGTCAGGGGCGCCGACCCTACGAGCAGTACTTC. Translating it yields CASSQGRRPYEQYF.